This T cell receptor (beta chain) was observed in a study of cytomegalovirus exposure and HLA in healthy donors. General study points: There were reportedly fewer N-insertions in an Asian-associated ancestry cluster than the roughly 670-donor mean, in a later analysis. TCR association rates varied by HLA locus in a later analysis, with DRB1 highest and HLA-C lowest. Being productive about 87% or about 30% of the time was typical of most TCR beta V segments in an earlier analysis.

This clone was detected only a few times. Its specificity is not known. Primers: 60 Vbeta forward and 13 Jbeta reverse. Clones were read by immunoSEQ multiplex PCR, and TCRdb kept only the in-frame ones, dropping some. The table shows about 190,000 clones, with 87% occurring only once. The V end lost 6 bases, the J end lost 3 bases, and 14 bases lay between the germline ends. Germline CDR1 reads MNHEY; CDR2 reads SVGAGI. This CDR3 has 14 residues. The chain has TRBV6-5 and TRBJ1-1; a weak D match, TRBD1 (6 bases). Sequencing was done on a sample of PBMCs. The TCR sequence derives from a boy younger than 10 in good health and CMV-seronegative. The CDR3 DNA is TGTGCCAGCAGCATCACTTACAGGGACACTGAAGCTTTCTTT. Translated, it gives CASSITYRDTEAFF.